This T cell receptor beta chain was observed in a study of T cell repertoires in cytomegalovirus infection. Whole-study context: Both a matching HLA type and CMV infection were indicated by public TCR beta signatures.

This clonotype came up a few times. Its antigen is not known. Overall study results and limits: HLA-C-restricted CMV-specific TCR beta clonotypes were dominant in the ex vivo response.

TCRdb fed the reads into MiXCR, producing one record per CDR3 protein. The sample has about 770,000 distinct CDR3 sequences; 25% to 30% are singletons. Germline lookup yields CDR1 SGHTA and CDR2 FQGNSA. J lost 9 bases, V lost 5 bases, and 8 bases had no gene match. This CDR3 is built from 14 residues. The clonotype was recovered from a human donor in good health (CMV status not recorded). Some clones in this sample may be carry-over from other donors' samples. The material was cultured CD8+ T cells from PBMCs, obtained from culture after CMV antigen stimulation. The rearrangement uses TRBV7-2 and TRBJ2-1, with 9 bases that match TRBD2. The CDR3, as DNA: TGTGCCAGCAGCGCGGGCGGGGGGGCCCTTGAGCAGTTCTTC. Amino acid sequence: CASSAGGGALEQFF.